This T cell receptor beta chain was observed in a study of blood T cell repertoires in COVID-19. This clone came up once. The CDR3 has 20 amino acids. The V gene end was trimmed by 0 bases and the J gene end by 1 base; junction bases not matched to a gene: 11. Germline CDR1 reads ENHRY; CDR2 reads SYGVKD. Produced via immunoSEQ multiplex PCR; TCRdb's table is partial and in-frame only. The data contain about 270,000 clones, around 90% of them singletons. The clonotype was recovered from a middle-aged woman with acute COVID-19. The chain carries TRBV10-3 and TRBJ2-3; 12 nucleotides match TRBD2. Material: PBMCs or T cells enriched from blood (not recorded which). DNA of the CDR3: TGTGCCATCAGTGAGTCGATCGGTCTAGCGGGGGGGCTTGGCACAGATACGCAGTATTTT. It yields the protein CAISESIGLAGGLGTDTQYF.